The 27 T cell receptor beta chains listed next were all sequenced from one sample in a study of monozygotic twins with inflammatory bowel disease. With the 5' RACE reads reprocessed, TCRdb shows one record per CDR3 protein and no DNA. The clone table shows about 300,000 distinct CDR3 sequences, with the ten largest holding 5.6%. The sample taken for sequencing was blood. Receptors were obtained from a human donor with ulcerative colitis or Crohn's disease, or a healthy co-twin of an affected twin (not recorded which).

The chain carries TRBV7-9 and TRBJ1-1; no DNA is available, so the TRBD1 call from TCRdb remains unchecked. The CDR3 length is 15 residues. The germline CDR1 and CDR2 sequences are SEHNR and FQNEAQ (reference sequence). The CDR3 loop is CASSLGTTVNTEAFF.

CDR3 amino acids: CASSLVPWGANKNTQYF. The gene calls are TRBV5-5 and TRBJ2-3; TCRdb's D gene call, TRBD1, goes unchecked for lack of DNA. The V gene's germline CDR1 is SGHKS and CDR2 YYEKEE (reference sequence). This CDR3 is built from 17 residues.

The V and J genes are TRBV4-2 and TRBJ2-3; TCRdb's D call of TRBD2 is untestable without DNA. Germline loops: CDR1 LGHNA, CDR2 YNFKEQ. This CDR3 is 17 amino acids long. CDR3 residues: CASSQDIPAGSTDTQYF.

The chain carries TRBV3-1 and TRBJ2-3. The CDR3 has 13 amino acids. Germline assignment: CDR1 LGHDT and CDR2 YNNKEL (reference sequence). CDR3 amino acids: CASSDQSPDTQYF.

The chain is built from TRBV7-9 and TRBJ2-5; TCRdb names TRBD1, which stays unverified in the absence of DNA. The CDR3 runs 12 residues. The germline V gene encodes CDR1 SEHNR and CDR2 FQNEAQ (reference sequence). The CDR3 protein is CASSTSPGTQYF.

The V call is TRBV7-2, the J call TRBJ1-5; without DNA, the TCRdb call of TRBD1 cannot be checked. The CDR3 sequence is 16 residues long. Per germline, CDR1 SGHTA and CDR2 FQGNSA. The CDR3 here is CASSLSYKGRGEPQHF.

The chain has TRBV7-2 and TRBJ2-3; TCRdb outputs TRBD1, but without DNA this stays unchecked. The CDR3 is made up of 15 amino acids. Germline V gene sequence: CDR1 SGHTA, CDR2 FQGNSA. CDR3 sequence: CASSRQISSTDTQYF.

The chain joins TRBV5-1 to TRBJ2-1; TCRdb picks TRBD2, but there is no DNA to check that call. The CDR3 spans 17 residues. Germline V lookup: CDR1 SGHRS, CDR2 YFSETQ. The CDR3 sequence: CASSLVGLQSFGNEQFF.

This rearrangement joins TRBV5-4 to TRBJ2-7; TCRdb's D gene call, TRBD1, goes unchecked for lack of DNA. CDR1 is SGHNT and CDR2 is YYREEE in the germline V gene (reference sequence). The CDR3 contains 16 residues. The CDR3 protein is CASSPGGTGASYEQYF.

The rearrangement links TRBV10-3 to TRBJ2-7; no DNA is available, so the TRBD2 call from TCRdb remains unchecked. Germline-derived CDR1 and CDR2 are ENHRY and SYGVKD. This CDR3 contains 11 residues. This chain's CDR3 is CAMGERYEQYF.

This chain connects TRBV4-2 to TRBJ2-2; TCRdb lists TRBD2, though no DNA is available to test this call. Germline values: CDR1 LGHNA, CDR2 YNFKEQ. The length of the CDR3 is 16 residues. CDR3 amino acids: CASSLLAGGRTGELFF.

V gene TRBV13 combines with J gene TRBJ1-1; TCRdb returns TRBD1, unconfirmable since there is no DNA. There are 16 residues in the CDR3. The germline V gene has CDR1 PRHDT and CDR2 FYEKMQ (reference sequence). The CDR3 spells CASSITYRAAGTEAFF. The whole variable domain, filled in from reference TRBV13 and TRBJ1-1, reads AAGVIQSPRHLIKEKRETATLKCYPIPRHDTVYWYQQGPGQDPQFLISFYEKMQSDKGSIPDRFSAQQFSDYHSELNMSSLELGDSALYFCASSITYRAAGTEAFFGQGTRLTVV.

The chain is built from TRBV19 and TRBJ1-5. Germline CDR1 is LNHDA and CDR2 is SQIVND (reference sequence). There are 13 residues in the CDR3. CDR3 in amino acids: CASAGASNQPQHF.

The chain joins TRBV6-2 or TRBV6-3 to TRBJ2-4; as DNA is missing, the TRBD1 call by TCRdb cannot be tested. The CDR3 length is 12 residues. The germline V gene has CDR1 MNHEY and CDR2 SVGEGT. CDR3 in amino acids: CASGRGESIQYF.

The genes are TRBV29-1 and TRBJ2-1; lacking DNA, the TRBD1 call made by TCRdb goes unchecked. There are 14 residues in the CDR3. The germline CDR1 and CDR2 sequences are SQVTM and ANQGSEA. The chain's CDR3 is CSVVTGEFYNEQFF.

CDR3: CATSVGAGEQFF. This chain connects TRBV24-1 to TRBJ2-1; TCRdb lists TRBD1, though no DNA is available to test this call. The CDR3 spans 12 residues. The germline CDR1 and CDR2 sequences are KGHDR and SFDVKD.

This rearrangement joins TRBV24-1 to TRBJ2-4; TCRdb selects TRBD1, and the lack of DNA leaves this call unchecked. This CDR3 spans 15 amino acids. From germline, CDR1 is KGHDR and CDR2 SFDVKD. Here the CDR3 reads CATSDPGQGKNIQYF.

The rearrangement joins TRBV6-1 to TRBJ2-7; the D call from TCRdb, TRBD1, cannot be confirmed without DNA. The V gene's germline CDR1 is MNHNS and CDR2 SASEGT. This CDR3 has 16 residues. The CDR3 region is CASTLTAFSPPYEQYF.

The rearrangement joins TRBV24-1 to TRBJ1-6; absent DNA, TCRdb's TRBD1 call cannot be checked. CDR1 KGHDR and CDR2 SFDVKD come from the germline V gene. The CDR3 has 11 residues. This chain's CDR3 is CATRGTEGLHF.

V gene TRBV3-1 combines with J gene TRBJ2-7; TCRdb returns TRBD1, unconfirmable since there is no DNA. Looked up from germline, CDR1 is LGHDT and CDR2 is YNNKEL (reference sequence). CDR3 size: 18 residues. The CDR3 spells CASSQAFTWTSSSYEQYF.

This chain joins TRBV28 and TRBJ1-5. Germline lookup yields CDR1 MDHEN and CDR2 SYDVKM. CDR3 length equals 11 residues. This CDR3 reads CASSLSQPQHF.

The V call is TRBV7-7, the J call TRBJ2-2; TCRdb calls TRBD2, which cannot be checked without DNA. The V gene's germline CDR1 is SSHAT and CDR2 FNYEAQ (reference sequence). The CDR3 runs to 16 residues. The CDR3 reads CASTPGLAGVVGELFF.

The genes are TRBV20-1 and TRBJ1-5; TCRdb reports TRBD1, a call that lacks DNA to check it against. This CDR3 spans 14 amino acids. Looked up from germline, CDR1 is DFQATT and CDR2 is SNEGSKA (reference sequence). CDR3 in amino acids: CSAPEAGLDQPQHF.

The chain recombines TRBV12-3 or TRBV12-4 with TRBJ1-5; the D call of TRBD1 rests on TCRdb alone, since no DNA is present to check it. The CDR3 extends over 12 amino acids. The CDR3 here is CASSTGVQPQHF.

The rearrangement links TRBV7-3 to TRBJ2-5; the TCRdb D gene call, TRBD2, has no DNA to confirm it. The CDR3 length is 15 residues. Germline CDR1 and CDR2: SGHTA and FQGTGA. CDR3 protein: CASSRGLAEQETQYF.

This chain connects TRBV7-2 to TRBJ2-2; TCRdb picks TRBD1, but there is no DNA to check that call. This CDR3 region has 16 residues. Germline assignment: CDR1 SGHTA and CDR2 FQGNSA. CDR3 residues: CASSPRQGANTGELFF.

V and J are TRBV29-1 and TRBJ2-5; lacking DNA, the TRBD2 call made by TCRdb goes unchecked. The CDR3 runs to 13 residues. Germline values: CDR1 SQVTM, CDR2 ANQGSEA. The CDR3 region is CSAARTQQETQYF.